The 5 T cell receptor beta chains below were found in one sample sequenced in a study of blood T cells in healthy people across ages. Together with a sample-barcoded 5' primer, a J-beta primer mix was included in a second PCR lasting about 7 to 11 cycles. A single record per CDR3 protein comes from TCRdb applying MiXCR to the 5' RACE reads. The profile covers 1.8 million or so distinct CDR3 sequences, with 30% to 40% appearing a single time and 23% taken by the ten largest. Sequenced: blood. The origin of the receptors is a human donor in good health.

This clonotype was seen a handful of times. The chain couples TRBV7-2 to TRBJ2-1; D perhaps matches TRBD2 (7 bases). Trimming took 2 bases from V and 11 from J, leaving 13 bases between them. In germline, CDR1 is SGHTA, CDR2 FQGNSA. The CDR3 contains 13 residues. The CDR3 reads CASSLSGGHQQFF. The CDR3 DNA sequence: TGTGCCAGCAGCTTATCCGGGGGGCACCAGCAGTTCTTC.

The gene calls are TRBV29-1 and TRBJ1-2; TRBD1 agrees at 7 bases. The V segment lost 5 bases and the J segment 7 bases; nucleotides outside the gene matches: 7. The CDR3 totals 12 residues. Germline V gives CDR1 SQVTM, CDR2 ANQGSEA. The CDR3 sequence: CSVPDREGGYTF. CDR3 DNA sequence: TGCAGCGTTCCCGACAGGGAAGGTGGCTACACCTTC.

To note about this clonotype: One end of the junction does not line up with germline, which may come from a read error. The J gene is TRBJ2-7, the V gene TRBV7-7, with 8 bases that match TRBD1. CDR1 is SSHAT, CDR2 FNYEAQ, per germline (reference sequence). The CDR3 is made up of 15 amino acids. CDR3 coding DNA: TGTGCTAGCAGCTTAGGGCAGGGGGCTCCCTACCAGCAGTACTTC. Its translation: CASSLGQGAPYQQYF.

The rearrangement uses TRBV6-5 and TRBJ1-5; D unresolved. Per germline, CDR1 MNHEY and CDR2 SVGAGI. The V and J ends lost 6 bases and 4 bases respectively, with 10 bases between them. The length of the CDR3 is 13 residues. CDR3 protein: CASSPLRNQPQHF. The DNA of the CDR3 is TGTGCCAGCAGCCCCCTTCGGAATCAGCCCCAGCATTTT.

The chain couples TRBV6-1 to TRBJ1-2, with TRBD1 identical over 9 bases. Germline trimming cut 3 bases from V and 4 bases from J; bases unmatched to any gene: 6. Germline V gives CDR1 MNHNS, CDR2 SASEGT. This CDR3 has 15 residues. The CDR3 loop reads CASSDWDRVLYGYTF. The CDR3 nucleotides read TGTGCCAGCAGTGATTGGGACAGGGTTCTCTATGGCTACACCTTC.